This paragraph covers one T cell receptor beta chain sequence. No antigen is known for it. Unstimulated PBMCs were sorted into CD3+CD4+ and CD3+CD8+ populations. The source of the sample is a study of T cell clones after liver transplantation. Findings and limits, study-wide: Low donor cell numbers restricted donor-reactive repertoire measurement in two subjects. Donor-reactive sequences fell more than third party-reactive ones, suggesting partial deletion.

Trimming took 3 bases from V and 2 from J; bases not matched to a gene: 4. Germline CDR1 SGHRS, CDR2 YFSETQ. The CDR3 totals 14 residues. Profiling relied on immunoSEQ multiplex PCR, and the TCRdb table lists in-frame clones only, not all of them. The data hold 95,000 to 130,000 clones, with approximately 90% observed a single time. The chain links TRBV5-1 to TRBJ1-2; 7 bases line up with TRBD1. The sequence derives from a human patient who received a liver transplant. A subset of T cells may come from the graft donor. The input for sequencing was CD4+ T cells from blood, taken 12 months after liver transplant. CDR3 residues: CASSSMTGNYGYTF. CDR3 in DNA: TGCGCCAGCAGCTCCATGACAGGGAACTATGGCTACACCTTC.